A selection of T cell receptor beta chains follows, all from one sample in a study of shared clonotypes between healthy human individuals. Assay: immunoSEQ multiplex PCR; the TCRdb copy retains only in-frame clones and omits some. The data show 2 million to 2.5 million clones, with approximately 96% seen just once and roughly 0.13% held by the top ten. The specimen sequenced was naive CD4+ T cells sorted from blood. The receptor source for this set is a man aged 18-30 years in good health. The CDR3 runs from the conserved cysteine through the conserved F or W. The D gene is left open where the match is weak. Size tells how often a clone was seen (once, few, many) or the class of an expanded clone, and some rows leave it out.

v_gene	abundance	d_gene	j_gene	CDR3aa	CDR3nt
TRBV5-1	-	TRBD2	TRBJ2-1	CASSWTSGYYNEQFF	TGCGCCAGCAGTTGGACTAGCGGGTACTACAATGAGCAGTTCTTC
TRBV18	-	-	TRBJ2-3	CASSLGQPGTDTQYF	TGTGCCAGCTCACTCGGACAGCCCGGCACAGATACGCAGTATTTT
TRBV13	-	-	TRBJ2-1	CASSSANRDLLYNEQFF	TGTGCCAGCAGCTCAGCCAACCGGGACCTCCTCTACAATGAGCAGTTCTTC
TRBV5-1	-	-	TRBJ1-6	CASSFDSSNSPLHF	TGCGCCAGCAGCTTCGACAGCTCCAATTCACCCCTCCACTTT
TRBV5-1	once	-	TRBJ2-5	CASSLGRVQETQYF	TGCGCCAGCAGCTTGGGACGGGTCCAAGAGACCCAGTACTTC
TRBV7-9	-	-	TRBJ2-7	CASSPEPDEQYF	TGTGCCAGCAGTCCTGAGCCGGACGAGCAGTACTTC
TRBV5-1	-	-	TRBJ2-5	CASRARTIFEETQYF	TGCGCCAGCAGGGCCCGGACTATATTTGAGGAGACCCAGTACTTC
TRBV5-6	-	-	TRBJ2-2	CASTWGEIQNTGELFF	TGTGCCAGCACCTGGGGCGAGATCCAGAACACCGGGGAGCTGTTTTTT
TRBV6-5	-	-	TRBJ2-7	CASSPGHLYEQYF	TGTGCCAGCAGCCCCGGACACCTTTACGAGCAGTACTTC
TRBV7-9	-	TRBD1	TRBJ1-5	CASSPQGDSNQPQHF	TGTGCCAGCAGCCCCCAGGGGGATAGCAATCAGCCCCAGCATTTT
TRBV29-1	-	TRBD1	TRBJ2-1	CSLEVGTGGRRRNEQFF	TGCAGCCTTGAAGTCGGGACAGGGGGCCGTCGGCGTAATGAGCAGTTCTTC
TRBV6-1	-	TRBD2	TRBJ2-7	CASSALGTSGNSYEQYF	TGTGCCAGCAGTGCTCTGGGTACTAGCGGGAACTCCTACGAGCAGTACTTC
TRBV30	-	TRBD1	TRBJ2-7	CAWSLGQGSEQYF	TGTGCCTGGAGTTTGGGACAGGGCTCCGAGCAGTACTTC
TRBV2	-	-	TRBJ1-5	CASSAGENQPQHF	TGTGCCAGCAGTGCGGGTGAGAATCAGCCCCAGCATTTT
TRBV4-1	-	-	TRBJ1-3	CASSQEGHRVGNTIYF	TGCGCCAGCAGCCAAGAAGGGCACAGGGTGGGAAACACCATATATTTT
TRBV5-1	-	TRBD2	TRBJ2-7	CASSRGGESRNYEQYF	TGCGCCAGCAGCCGGGGGGGAGAATCCCGGAACTACGAGCAGTACTTC
TRBV2	-	TRBD2	TRBJ2-5	CASRPGLAGGLYSQETQYF	TGTGCCAGCAGACCGGGACTAGCGGGAGGCCTTTATAGCCAAGAGACCCAGTACTTC
TRBV5-4	-	TRBD2	TRBJ2-7	CASSRGLAEIGYEQYF	TGTGCCAGCAGCAGGGGACTAGCGGAGATAGGATACGAGCAGTACTTC
TRBV4-1	-	TRBD2	TRBJ2-1	CASSQVKAGGRSEQFF	TGCGCCAGCAGCCAAGTGAAAGCGGGGGGGCGCAGTGAGCAGTTCTTC
TRBV9	-	TRBD2	TRBJ2-1	CASSPPPLAGGQGNEQFF	TGTGCCAGCAGCCCCCCTCCCCTAGCGGGGGGGCAAGGGAATGAGCAGTTCTTC
TRBV6-1	-	-	TRBJ2-3	CASRQQSLGTDTQYF	TGTGCCAGCAGACAACAGTCCTTGGGCACAGATACGCAGTATTTT
TRBV10-3	-	TRBD2	TRBJ2-7	CASISGGAGYEQYF	TGTGCCAGTATTAGCGGGGGGGCGGGCTACGAGCAGTACTTC
TRBV2	-	TRBD2	TRBJ2-3	CASRRESMADTQYF	TGTGCCAGCAGGCGGGAGTCGATGGCAGATACGCAGTATTTT
TRBV2	-	TRBD2	TRBJ2-1	CASGTSGGPYNEQFF	TGTGCCAGCGGGACTAGCGGGGGACCCTACAATGAGCAGTTCTTC
TRBV6-1	-	-	TRBJ1-5	CAHRLPVSNQPQHF	TGTGCCCACCGGCTGCCGGTTAGCAATCAGCCCCAGCATTTT
TRBV6-1	-	-	TRBJ2-7	CASSEIGRSGSREQYF	TGTGCCAGCAGTGAAATCGGGCGCAGCGGGTCGCGCGAGCAGTACTTC
TRBV6-5	once	-	TRBJ1-1	CASSFLERGWAFF	TGTGCCAGCAGTTTCTTAGAAAGGGGCTGGGCTTTCTTT
TRBV4-3	-	TRBD1	TRBJ1-4	CASRPDRGEKLFF	TGCGCCAGCAGGCCAGACAGGGGTGAAAAACTGTTTTTT
TRBV5-1	-	-	TRBJ2-3	CASGQDTQYF	TGCGCCAGCGGCCAGGATACGCAGTATTTT
TRBV7-8	-	-	TRBJ2-7	CASSLGDTTSF	TGTGCCAGCAGCTTAGGGGACACTACCTCCTTC
TRBV6-5	once	-	TRBJ1-1	CASSPGRYTEAFF	TGTGCCAGCAGTCCCGGACGGTACACTGAAGCTTTCTTT
TRBV18	-	TRBD1	TRBJ2-7	CASSPAGTGASYEQYF	TGTGCCAGCTCACCTGCCGGGACAGGGGCCTCCTACGAGCAGTACTTC
TRBV6-5	-	-	TRBJ2-3	CASSYQTPSSTDTQYF	TGTGCCAGCAGTTACCAGACACCCTCTAGCACAGATACGCAGTATTTT
TRBV5-1	-	-	TRBJ2-2	CASSFGENTGELFF	TGCGCCAGCAGCTTTGGGGAGAACACCGGGGAGCTGTTTTTT
TRBV5-1	-	-	TRBJ1-3	CASSTTGFAGNTIYF	TGCGCCAGCAGTACCACAGGATTCGCTGGAAACACCATATATTTT
TRBV5-1	once	-	TRBJ2-7	CASSLRPGLAHYEQYF	TGCGCCAGCAGCTTGCGCCCGGGACTGGCCCACTACGAGCAGTACTTC
TRBV19	-	-	TRBJ2-3	CASSISVFTDTQYF	TGTGCCAGTAGTATTAGCGTTTTCACAGATACGCAGTATTTT
TRBV18	-	-	TRBJ2-5	CASSRIRGFGETQYF	TGTGCCAGCTCACGAATCAGGGGCTTTGGAGAGACCCAGTACTTC
TRBV19	-	TRBD1	TRBJ1-2	CASSPLGQEPPSYGYTF	TGTGCCAGTAGTCCACTGGGACAGGAGCCGCCCAGCTATGGCTACACCTTC
TRBV27	-	-	TRBJ1-2	CASSLFTPRGGSNYGYTF	TGTGCCAGCAGTTTATTTACGCCCCGAGGAGGATCTAACTATGGCTACACCTTC
TRBV30	-	TRBD1	TRBJ1-5	CAWKERDRDGQPQHF	TGTGCCTGGAAGGAAAGGGACAGGGACGGTCAGCCCCAGCATTTT
TRBV4-1	-	TRBD1	TRBJ2-3	CASSQDQGASTDTQYF	TGCGCCAGCAGCCAAGATCAGGGGGCCAGCACAGATACGCAGTATTTT
TRBV18	-	-	TRBJ2-2	CASSQRTGGLAEYTGELFF	TGTGCCAGCTCACAAAGGACAGGAGGGCTAGCGGAGTACACCGGGGAGCTGTTTTTT
TRBV7-2	-	-	TRBJ2-5	CASSQKETQYF	TGTGCCAGCAGCCAAAAAGAGACCCAGTACTTC
TRBV28	-	TRBD1	TRBJ1-6	CASSSGQGRSPLHF	TGTGCCAGCAGTTCAGGACAGGGCCGGTCACCCCTCCACTTT
TRBV13	once	-	TRBJ1-5	CASSLYSQGIGNQPQHF	TGTGCCAGCAGCTTATATTCGCAGGGAATCGGCAATCAGCCCCAGCATTTT
TRBV27	-	TRBD2	TRBJ2-1	CASRIGTSGNNEQFF	TGTGCCAGCAGAATCGGGACTAGCGGAAACAATGAGCAGTTCTTC
TRBV6-5	-	-	TRBJ1-2	CASSLHLDPMGYGYTF	TGTGCCAGCAGTTTGCATCTGGACCCAATGGGCTATGGCTACACCTTC
TRBV5-6	-	TRBD2	TRBJ2-2	CASSWTSGNTGELFF	TGTGCCAGCAGCTGGACTAGCGGCAACACCGGGGAGCTGTTTTTT
TRBV4-1	-	-	TRBJ2-5	CASSQGAQGRRETQYF	TGCGCCAGCAGCCAAGGGGCACAGGGTAGGCGGGAGACCCAGTACTTC
TRBV2	few	-	TRBJ2-7	CASSISYEQYF	TGTGCCAGCAGTATCTCCTACGAGCAGTACTTC
TRBV9	once	-	TRBJ1-2	CASSVESTGYGYTF	TGTGCCAGCAGCGTAGAGAGCACCGGCTATGGCTACACCTTC
TRBV6-5	-	-	TRBJ2-5	CASSYVFRAGMETQYF	TGTGCCAGCAGTTACGTCTTCAGGGCGGGGATGGAGACCCAGTACTTC
TRBV5-6	-	TRBD1	TRBJ1-1	CASSFRGGAARNTEAFF	TGTGCCAGCAGCTTTAGAGGGGGCGCGGCGAGGAACACTGAAGCTTTCTTT
TRBV18	-	-	TRBJ2-7	CASSPGQTNPNEQYF	TGTGCCAGCTCACCGGGGCAAACCAACCCCAACGAGCAGTACTTC
TRBV25-1	-	TRBD1	TRBJ1-5	CASSETGFNQPQHF	TGTGCCAGCAGTGAGACAGGGTTCAATCAGCCCCAGCATTTT
TRBV5-1	-	-	TRBJ2-3	CASSWGASGTDTQYF	TGCGCCAGCAGCTGGGGGGCTAGCGGTACAGATACGCAGTATTTT
TRBV30	-	-	TRBJ2-7	CACSGREQYF	TGTGCCTGTAGTGGACGCGAGCAGTACTTC
TRBV7-2	once	TRBD1	TRBJ1-2	CASSYDRASNYGYTF	TGTGCCAGCAGCTACGACAGGGCTTCTAACTATGGCTACACCTTC
TRBV5-5	-	TRBD1	TRBJ1-2	CASSLGGGQANYGYTF	TGTGCCAGCAGCTTGGGCGGGGGACAGGCTAACTATGGCTACACCTTC